This entry lists 4 T cell receptor beta chains sequenced from one sample in a study of vaccination effects on CD4 cells after COVID-19. Antigens of these TCRs are unknown. Data came from immunoSEQ multiplex PCR; TCRdb stores just in-frame clones and leaves some out. The data show 42,000 or so clones, roughly 65% seen once. Viral peptide pools were used in the ViraFEST assay to expand antigen-specific CD4+ T cells, and sequencing came afterward. Isolating CD4+ T cells followed about 10 days of culture. A PCR test confirmed that the person had SARS-CoV-2 infection between March and December 2020. The starting material was CD4+ T cells from PBMCs cultured with a peptide pool, obtained before COVID-19 vaccination. The receptors here all came from a human donor who had a prior SARS-CoV-2 infection.

The V gene is TRBV9, the J gene TRBJ2-1; the match to TRBD2 covers 7 bases. The CDR3 consists of 14 residues. From germline, CDR1 is SGDLS and CDR2 YYNGEE. V gave up 0 bases and J gave up 9 bases; unmatched junction bases: 6. CDR3 protein: CASSVAGPGGEQFF. The CDR3 DNA sequence: TGTGCCAGCAGCGTAGCAGGGCCGGGGGGTGAGCAGTTCTTC.

Ten or more counts support this clone. Other DNA sequences in the same sample also yield this CDR3. V usage is TRBV18 and J usage is TRBJ2-2; 12 nucleotides align to TRBD1. This CDR3 contains 16 residues. V trimming: 4 bases; J trimming: 4 bases; junction bases outside the gene matches: 4. Germline CDR1 reads KGHSH; CDR2 reads LQKENI. The CDR3 DNA reads as TGTGCCAGCTCACGCCCGGGACAGGGGGCCACCGGGGAGCTGTTTTTT. The encoded protein is CASSRPGQGATGELFF.

This clone was observed a single time. The chain uses TRBV10-3 and TRBJ1-2, with D maybe TRBD1 (6 bases). Per the germline V gene, CDR1 is ENHRY and CDR2 is SYGVKD. V shed 4 bases and J shed 4 bases, with 13 bases lying between them. This CDR3 comprises 14 residues. The CDR3 protein is CAISGEWGAYGYTF. The CDR3 DNA is TGTGCCATCAGTGGTGAATGGGGGGCCTATGGCTACACCTTC.

The chain links TRBV2 to TRBJ2-7; D not resolved. Germline CDR1 is SNHLY and CDR2 is FYNNEI. The CDR3 length is 15 residues. V lost 3 bases, J lost 4 bases, and 16 bases lay in between. The chain's CDR3 is CASSDNIVSGYEQYF. DNA for the CDR3: TGTGCCAGCAGTGACAACATCGTAAGTGGATACGAGCAGTACTTC.